This is a list of T cell receptor beta chains from one sample in a study of identical twins. TCRdb reanalysed the 5' RACE reads using MiXCR and keeps one entry per CDR3 protein. The sample holds fewer than 650,000 distinct CDR3 sequences, 7.1% seen once. These data were likewise used in another study, on yellow fever vaccine responses in identical twins.

The sample consisted of PBMCs. The receptors here all came from a woman in her late teens or twenties in good health. Both conserved end residues are part of each CDR3. The order of the fields is CDR3 protein, CDR3 DNA, J gene, D gene, clone size, V gene. A D gene is named only where the DNA matches it firmly. Rows may omit the clone size; those that give it use once, few, many or a size class.

CDR3aa: CASSLTLAGVRNEQFF; CDR3nt: TGCGCCAGCAGCTTGACGCTAGCGGGAGTACGAAATGAGCAGTTCTTC; j_gene: TRBJ2-1; d_gene: TRBD2; abundance: many; v_gene: TRBV5-1
CDR3aa: CASSQGTGQGSYNEQFF; CDR3nt: TGTGCCAGCAGCCAGGGTACGGGGCAAGGGTCCTACAATGAGCAGTTCTTC; j_gene: TRBJ2-1; d_gene: NA; abundance: few; v_gene: TRBV4-2
CDR3aa: CASSQVTGQNTEAFF; CDR3nt: TGCGCCAGCAGCCAAGTGACAGGTCAGAACACTGAAGCTTTCTTT; j_gene: TRBJ1-1; d_gene: NA; abundance: few; v_gene: TRBV4-1
CDR3aa: CASSLTDTYEQYF; CDR3nt: TGTGCCAGCAGTTTGACTGATACCTACGAGCAGTACTTC; j_gene: TRBJ2-7; d_gene: NA; abundance: many; v_gene: TRBV27
CDR3aa: CSARLRGVSGEKLFF; CDR3nt: TGCAGTGCTCGGTTAAGGGGGGTCTCAGGGGAAAAACTGTTTTTT; j_gene: TRBJ1-4; d_gene: NA; abundance: few; v_gene: TRBV20-1
CDR3aa: CSAHLSDQETQYF; CDR3nt: TGCAGTGCTCACCTTAGCGACCAAGAGACCCAGTACTTC; j_gene: TRBJ2-5; d_gene: NA; abundance: NA; v_gene: TRBV20-1
CDR3aa: CASTRKGAQETQYF; CDR3nt: TGCGCCAGCACCAGGAAGGGGGCCCAAGAGACCCAGTACTTC; j_gene: TRBJ2-5; d_gene: TRBD1; abundance: few; v_gene: TRBV5-1
CDR3aa: CASSLTGTQHDTQYF; CDR3nt: TGTGCCAGCAGCTTAACCGGGACGCAACACGATACGCAGTATTTT; j_gene: TRBJ2-3; d_gene: NA; abundance: few; v_gene: TRBV5-5
CDR3aa: CASSPGPGGIGGQPQHF; CDR3nt: TGTGCCAGCAGTCCGGGCCCGGGGGGTATAGGCGGTCAGCCCCAGCATTTT; j_gene: TRBJ1-5; d_gene: NA; abundance: few; v_gene: TRBV12-3/TRBV12-4
CDR3aa: CASSRGGGPQSTEAFF; CDR3nt: TGTGCCAGCAGCAGAGGAGGAGGTCCTCAGAGTACTGAAGCTTTCTTT; j_gene: TRBJ1-1; d_gene: NA; abundance: few; v_gene: TRBV6-1
CDR3aa: CSARGQGGTLSTEAFF; CDR3nt: TGCAGTGCTAGAGGCCAGGGTGGAACATTATCCACTGAAGCTTTCTTT; j_gene: TRBJ1-1; d_gene: NA; abundance: few; v_gene: TRBV20-1
CDR3aa: CASSKGGVYEQYF; CDR3nt: TGTGCCAGCAGCAAAGGGGGGGTCTACGAGCAGTACTTC; j_gene: TRBJ2-7; d_gene: NA; abundance: NA; v_gene: TRBV9
CDR3aa: CASSLPSGGVRKEQFF; CDR3nt: TGTGCCAGCAGCTTACCCAGCGGGGGGGTTAGAAAAGAGCAGTTCTTC; j_gene: TRBJ2-1; d_gene: TRBD2; abundance: many; v_gene: TRBV7-8
CDR3aa: CASRPRQGSGRKNIQYF; CDR3nt: TGTGCCAGCAGACCTCGACAGGGGTCAGGGAGGAAAAACATTCAGTACTTC; j_gene: TRBJ2-4; d_gene: TRBD1; abundance: NA; v_gene: TRBV12-3/TRBV12-4
CDR3aa: CSVGSGSYGYTF; CDR3nt: TGCAGCGTTGGATCAGGGAGCTATGGCTACACCTTC; j_gene: TRBJ1-2; d_gene: NA; abundance: NA; v_gene: TRBV29-1
CDR3aa: CATQPDFSDTQYF; CDR3nt: TGTGCCACCCAACCTGACTTTTCAGATACGCAGTATTTT; j_gene: TRBJ2-3; d_gene: NA; abundance: few; v_gene: TRBV24-1
CDR3aa: CASSNLAGVSSDRQFF; CDR3nt: TGTGCCAGTAGTAACCTAGCGGGAGTGAGTTCGGATCGGCAGTTCTTC; j_gene: TRBJ2-1; d_gene: TRBD2; abundance: NA; v_gene: TRBV19
CDR3aa: CASTMGRGNTEAFF; CDR3nt: TGTGCCAGCACCATGGGGAGGGGAAACACTGAAGCTTTCTTT; j_gene: TRBJ1-1; d_gene: NA; abundance: many; v_gene: TRBV28
CDR3aa: CASSLFGAETQYF; CDR3nt: TGCGCCAGCAGCTTGTTCGGGGCGGAGACCCAGTACTTC; j_gene: TRBJ2-5; d_gene: NA; abundance: few; v_gene: TRBV5-1
CDR3aa: CATELGLAGTDTQYF; CDR3nt: TGTGCCACCGAGTTGGGACTAGCGGGCACAGATACGCAGTATTTT; j_gene: TRBJ2-3; d_gene: TRBD2; abundance: few; v_gene: TRBV12-3/TRBV12-4